These 13 T cell receptor beta chains originate from one sample sequenced in a study of OX40 agonist ivuxolimab in advanced cancers. Sequencing used immunoSEQ multiplex PCR; TCRdb keeps in-frame clones, though not all of them. The sample records about 66,000 clones, 75% to 80% being singletons. This specimen consisted of CD4+ or CD8+ T cells sorted from blood, obtained in a trial of the OX40 agonist ivuxolimab. The receptor set was obtained from an adult with an advanced solid tumor such as melanoma, head and neck, liver or kidney cancer.

The rearrangement uses TRBV7-3 and TRBJ2-3; the D gene could be TRBD1 or TRBD2 (6 bases each). Per germline, CDR1 SGHTA and CDR2 FQGTGA. V lost 3 bases and J lost 4, with 11 bases in between. CDR3 size: 14 residues. CDR3 nucleotides: TGTGCCAGCAGCTTGGGGGGCTTTTCAGATACGCAGTATTTT. It yields the protein CASSLGGFSDTQYF. Full variable domain (remainder filled in from reference TRBV7-3 and TRBJ2-3): GAGVSQTPSNKVTEKGKYVELRCDPISGHTALYWYRQSLGQGPEFLIYFQGTGAADDSGLPNDRFFAVRPEGSVSTLKIQRTERGDSAVYLCASSLGGFSDTQYFGPGTRLTVL.

This clone was recorded only once. CDR3 sequence: CASSEYGRNTEAFF. The CDR3 region has the DNA TGTGCCAGCAGTGAATACGGGAGGAACACTGAAGCTTTCTTT. The V gene is TRBV6-1, the J gene TRBJ1-1, with no clear D. The CDR3 extends over 14 amino acids. V lost 2 bases and J 1 base, leaving 8 bases between the germline ends. From germline, CDR1 is MNHNS and CDR2 SASEGT.

This chain connects TRBV30 to TRBJ1-4; 8 positions agree with TRBD1. The CDR3 totals 13 residues. The V gene's germline CDR1 is GTSNPN and CDR2 SVGIG (reference sequence). V shed 4 bases and J 8 bases; nucleotides not matched to a gene: 6. The CDR3 DNA reads TGTGCCTGGAAGCAGGGGGCAGAGGAAAAACTGTTTTTT. Its translation is CAWKQGAEEKLFF. The full variable domain, completed using reference TRBV30 and TRBJ1-4, is SQTIHQWPATLVQPVGSPLSLECTVEGTSNPNLYWYRQAAGRGLQLLFYSVGIGQISSEVPQNLSASRPQDRQFILSSKKLLLSDSGFYLCAWKQGAEEKLFFGSGTQLSVL.

V and J are TRBV21-1 and TRBJ1-6; the table calls TRBD1, which could not be checked here. TRBV21-1 is shown as a pseudogene. The CDR3 extends over 16 amino acids. CDR3 coding DNA: TGTGCCAGCAGCAGAACAGTAGGACAGGGGTGTTCACCCCTCCACTTT. Protein: CASSRTVGQGCSPLHF.

V gene TRBV6-6 combines with J gene TRBJ2-1, with TRBD2 as a possible D gene (6 bases). This CDR3 contains 14 residues. Germline V CDR1 and CDR2: MNHNY, SVGAGI (reference sequence). Between the trimmed V and J ends, which lost 4 bases and 9 bases, there was a span of 16 bases. CDR3 residues: CASSLAGTAGEQFF. CDR3 nucleotides: TGTGCCAGCAGTTTAGCCGGGACTGCGGGTGAGCAGTTCTTC.

The rearrangement joins TRBV7-9 to TRBJ2-5; 9 bases match TRBD1. CDR3 size: 14 residues. Germline-derived CDR1 and CDR2 are SEHNR and FQNEAQ (reference sequence). J was trimmed by 7 bases and V by 5 bases; bases with no gene match: 8. CDR3: CASSPTGGGRTQYF. In DNA, the CDR3 is TGTGCCAGCAGCCCGACAGGGGGAGGCCGGACCCAGTACTTC.

This chain joins TRBV5-4 and TRBJ1-2; tentative D call: TRBD1 (5 bases). V was cut by 4 bases and J by 4 bases, with 17 bases left in between. This CDR3 has 15 residues. Germline CDR1 SGHNT, CDR2 YYREEE (reference sequence). CDR3 region: CASSPGGGRSYGYTF. CDR3 nucleotides: TGTGCCAGCAGCCCTGGGGGAGGGAGGAGCTATGGCTACACCTTC.

This chain joins TRBV6-5 and TRBJ1-2; TRBD1 aligns across 9 bases. The CDR3 consists of 16 residues. Losses at the gene ends were 0 bases for V and 1 base for J; bases not matched to a gene: 3. Germline V gene data show CDR1 as MNHEY and CDR2 as SVGAGI. CDR3 amino acids: CASSYSPGQGNYGYTF. DNA for the CDR3: TGTGCCAGCAGTTACTCGCCGGGACAGGGTAACTATGGCTACACCTTC.

The rearrangement uses TRBV10-3 and TRBJ2-5; 10 bases agree with TRBD1. This CDR3 is 16 amino acids long. Germline V gene lookup returns CDR1 ENHRY and CDR2 SYGVKD. Losses at the gene ends were 3 bases for V and 5 bases for J; bases not matched to a gene: 9. The CDR3: CAISERRTGGRETQYF. The CDR3 DNA sequence: TGTGCCATCAGTGAACGACGGACAGGGGGTCGGGAGACCCAGTACTTC.

CDR3 residues: CASSYSKAGGPFEQYF. Here the CDR3 DNA reads TGTGCCAGCAGTTACTCGAAAGCGGGGGGGCCTTTCGAGCAGTACTTC. This sequence joins TRBV6-5 and TRBJ2-7, with 10 bases fitting TRBD2. Trimming at V came to 0 bases and at J to 6 bases, leaving 8 bases not matched to a gene. The CDR3 covers 16 residues. Germline V gene data show CDR1 as MNHEY and CDR2 as SVGAGI.

The chain's CDR3 is CASSPPGQGARGYTF. The CDR3 bases are TGTGCCAGCAGTCCTCCGGGACAGGGGGCGAGGGGCTACACCTTC. The chain employs TRBV28 and TRBJ1-2; the match to TRBD1 covers 12 bases. The CDR3 has 15 residues. Germline CDR1 and CDR2: MDHEN and SYDVKM. J lost 8 bases, V lost 5 bases, and 9 bases had no gene match.

Notes on this clone: Its ends do not fully match the called genes, so a read error is possible. V gene TRBV6-1 combines with J gene TRBJ1-2; 8 bases are a match to TRBD1. Per germline, CDR1 MNHNS and CDR2 SASEGT. This CDR3 is 13 amino acids long. CDR3 DNA: TGTGCCAGCAGTGAACCCGGACAGGGATCTCTAGCCTTC. Protein: CASSEPGQGSLAF.

V and J are TRBV29-1 and TRBJ2-7; 9 nucleotides agree with TRBD1. Germline V CDR1 and CDR2: SQVTM, ANQGSEA. CDR3 size: 15 residues. The V segment lost 4 bases and the J segment 6 bases; nucleotides outside the gene matches: 13. In nucleotides, the CDR3 is TGCAGCGTTGCGATAGGGACAGGGTTATCTGGCGAGCAGTACTTC. This gives the protein CSVAIGTGLSGEQYF.